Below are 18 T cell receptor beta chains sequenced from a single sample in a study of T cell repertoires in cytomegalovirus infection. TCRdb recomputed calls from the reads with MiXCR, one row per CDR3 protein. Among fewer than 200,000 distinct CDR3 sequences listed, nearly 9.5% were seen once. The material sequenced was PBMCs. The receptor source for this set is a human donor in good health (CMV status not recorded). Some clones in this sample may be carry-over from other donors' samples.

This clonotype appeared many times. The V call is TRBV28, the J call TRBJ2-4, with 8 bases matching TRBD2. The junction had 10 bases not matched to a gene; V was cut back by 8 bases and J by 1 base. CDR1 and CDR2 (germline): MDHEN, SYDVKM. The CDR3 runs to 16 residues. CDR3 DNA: TGTGCCAGCCGCCCCAGCGGGAGCGGGGCCAAAAACATTCAGTACTTC. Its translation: CASRPSGSGAKNIQYF.

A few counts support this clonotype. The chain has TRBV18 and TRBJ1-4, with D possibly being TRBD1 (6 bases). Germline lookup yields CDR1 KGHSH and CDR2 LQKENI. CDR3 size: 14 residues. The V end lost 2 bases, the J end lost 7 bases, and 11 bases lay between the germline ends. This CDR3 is CASSPTGGGEKLFF. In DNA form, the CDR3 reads TGTGCCAGCTCACCAACCGGGGGCGGTGAAAAACTGTTTTTT.

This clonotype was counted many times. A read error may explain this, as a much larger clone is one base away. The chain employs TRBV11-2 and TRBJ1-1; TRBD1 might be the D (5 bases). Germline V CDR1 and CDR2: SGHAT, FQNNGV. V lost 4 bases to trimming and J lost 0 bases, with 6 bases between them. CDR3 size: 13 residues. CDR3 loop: CASSWGLNTEAFF. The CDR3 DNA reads TGTGCCAGCAGCTGGGGACTGAACACTGAAGCTTTCTTT.

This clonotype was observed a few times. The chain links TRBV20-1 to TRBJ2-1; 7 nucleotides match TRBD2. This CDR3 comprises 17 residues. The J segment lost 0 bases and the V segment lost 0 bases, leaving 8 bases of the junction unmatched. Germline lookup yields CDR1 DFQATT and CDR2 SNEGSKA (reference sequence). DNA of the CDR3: TGCAGTGCTAGAGATCGTAGCGGGTTTAGCTCCTACAATGAGCAGTTCTTC. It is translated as CSARDRSGFSSYNEQFF.

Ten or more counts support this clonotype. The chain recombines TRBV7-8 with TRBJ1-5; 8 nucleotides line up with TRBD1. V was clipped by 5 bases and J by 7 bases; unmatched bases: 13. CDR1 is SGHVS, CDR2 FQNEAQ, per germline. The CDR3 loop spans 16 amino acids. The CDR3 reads CASSKDRGPQGQPQHF. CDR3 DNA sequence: TGTGCCAGCAGCAAAGACAGGGGTCCTCAGGGACAGCCCCAGCATTTT.

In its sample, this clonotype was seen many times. Written as DNA, the CDR3 is TGTGCCAGCAGCTTAGGGGCCGGGAATTCACCCCTCCACTTT. Protein: CASSLGAGNSPLHF. This chain links TRBV7-2 with TRBJ1-6; D gene unclear. V was trimmed by 1 base and J by 7 bases, leaving 8 bases between them. Germline values: CDR1 SGHTA, CDR2 FQGNSA. The CDR3 has 14 residues. Combining the CDR3 with reference TRBV7-2 and TRBJ1-6 gives the whole variable domain GAGVSQSPSNKVTEKGKDVELRCDPISGHTALYWYRQSLGQGLEFLIYFQGNSAPDKSGLPSDRFSAERTGGSVSTLTIQRTQQEDSAVYLCASSLGAGNSPLHFGNGTRLTVT.

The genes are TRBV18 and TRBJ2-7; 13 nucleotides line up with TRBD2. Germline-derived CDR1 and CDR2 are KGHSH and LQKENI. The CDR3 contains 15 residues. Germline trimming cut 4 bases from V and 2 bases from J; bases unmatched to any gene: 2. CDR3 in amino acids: CASSQLAGGTYEQYF. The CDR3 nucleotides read TGTGCCAGCTCACAACTAGCGGGAGGGACCTACGAGCAGTACTTC.

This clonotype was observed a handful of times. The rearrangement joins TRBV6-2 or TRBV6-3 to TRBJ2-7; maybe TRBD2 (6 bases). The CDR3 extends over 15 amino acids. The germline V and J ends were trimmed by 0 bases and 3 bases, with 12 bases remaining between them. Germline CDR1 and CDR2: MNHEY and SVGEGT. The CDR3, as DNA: TGTGCCAGCAGTTACTCGTTGGAGGGGTACTACGAGCAGTACTTC. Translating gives CASSYSLEGYYEQYF.

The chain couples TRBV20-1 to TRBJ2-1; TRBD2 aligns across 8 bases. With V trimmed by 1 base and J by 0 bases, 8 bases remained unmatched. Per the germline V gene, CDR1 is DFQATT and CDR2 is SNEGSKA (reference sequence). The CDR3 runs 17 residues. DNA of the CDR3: TGCAGTGCTAGAGGTGGAAGCGGGAGCTTCTCCTACAATGAGCAGTTCTTC. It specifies CSARGGSGSFSYNEQFF.

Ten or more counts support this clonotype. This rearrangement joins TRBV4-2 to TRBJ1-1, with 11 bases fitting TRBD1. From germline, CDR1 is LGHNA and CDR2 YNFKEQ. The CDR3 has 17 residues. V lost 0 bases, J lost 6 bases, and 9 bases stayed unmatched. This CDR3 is CASSQEFSGQGAAEAFF. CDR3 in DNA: TGTGCCAGCAGCCAAGAATTTTCCGGACAGGGGGCCGCTGAAGCTTTCTTT.

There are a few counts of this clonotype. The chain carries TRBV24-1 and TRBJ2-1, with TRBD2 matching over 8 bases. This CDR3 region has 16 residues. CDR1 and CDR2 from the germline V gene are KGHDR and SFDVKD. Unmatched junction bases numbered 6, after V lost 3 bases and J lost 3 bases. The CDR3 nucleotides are TGTGCCACCAGTGATCCAGCGGGAGCGGACTACAATGAGCAGTTCTTC. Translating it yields CATSDPAGADYNEQFF.

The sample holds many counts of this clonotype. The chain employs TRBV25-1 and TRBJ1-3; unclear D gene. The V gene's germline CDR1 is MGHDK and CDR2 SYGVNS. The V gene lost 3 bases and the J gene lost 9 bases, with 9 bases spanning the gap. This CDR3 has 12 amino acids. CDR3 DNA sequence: TGTGCCAGCAGTGACGCCAAGGCCACCATATATTTT. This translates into CASSDAKATIYF.

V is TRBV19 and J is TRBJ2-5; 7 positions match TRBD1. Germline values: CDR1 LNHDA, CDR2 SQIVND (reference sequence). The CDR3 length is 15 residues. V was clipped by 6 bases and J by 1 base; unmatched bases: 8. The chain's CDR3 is CASSGNRGPQETQYF. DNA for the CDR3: TGTGCCAGTAGCGGGAACAGGGGTCCCCAAGAGACCCAGTACTTC.

The CDR3 DNA follows: TGCAGTGCTCGAAGACTAGTGGGGTTCACCGGGGAGCTGTTTTTT. Encoded protein: CSARRLVGFTGELFF. The gene calls are TRBV20-1 and TRBJ2-2, with a weak D call TRBD2 (6 bases). V was cut by 5 bases and J by 4 bases, with 17 bases left in between. The CDR3 spans 15 residues. Germline CDR1 DFQATT, CDR2 SNEGSKA (reference sequence).

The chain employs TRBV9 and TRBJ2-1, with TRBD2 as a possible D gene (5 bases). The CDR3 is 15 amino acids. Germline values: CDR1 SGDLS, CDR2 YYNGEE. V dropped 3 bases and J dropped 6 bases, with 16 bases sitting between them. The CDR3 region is CASSELGYASNEQFF. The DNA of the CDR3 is TGTGCCAGCAGCGAACTAGGGTATGCCTCCAATGAGCAGTTCTTC.

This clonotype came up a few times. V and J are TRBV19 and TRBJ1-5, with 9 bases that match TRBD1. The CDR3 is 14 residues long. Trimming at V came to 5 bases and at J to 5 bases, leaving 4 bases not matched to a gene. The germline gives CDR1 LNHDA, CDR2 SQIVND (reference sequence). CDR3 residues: CASSYRDRDQPQHF. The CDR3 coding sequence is TGTGCCAGTAGTTACCGGGACAGGGATCAGCCCCAGCATTTT.

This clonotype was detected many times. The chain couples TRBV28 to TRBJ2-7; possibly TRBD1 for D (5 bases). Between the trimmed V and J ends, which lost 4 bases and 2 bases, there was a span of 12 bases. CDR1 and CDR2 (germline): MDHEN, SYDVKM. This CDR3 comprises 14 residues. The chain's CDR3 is CASSSRTSPYEQYF. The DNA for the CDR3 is TGTGCCAGCAGTTCTCGGACATCACCCTACGAGCAGTACTTC.

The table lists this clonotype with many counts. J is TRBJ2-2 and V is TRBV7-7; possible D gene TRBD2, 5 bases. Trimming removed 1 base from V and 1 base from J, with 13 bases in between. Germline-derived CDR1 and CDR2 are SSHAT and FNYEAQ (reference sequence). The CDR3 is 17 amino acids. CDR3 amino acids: CASSLVVGGGNTGELFF. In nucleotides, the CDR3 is TGTGCCAGCAGCTTAGTGGTCGGCGGAGGGAACACCGGGGAGCTGTTTTTT.